Presented here are 2 T cell receptor beta chains from one specimen sequenced in a study of shared T cell receptors in the human thymus. The repertoire was sequenced with immunoSEQ multiplex PCR; TCRdb's copy has only in-frame clones and lacks some. The table has about 660,000 clones, roughly 90% seen once. The same sample was also used in a study of human thymus T cells.

Sequenced: thymocytes. Every receptor here comes from a boy younger than two with a congenital heart defect.

The V call is TRBV5-6, the J call TRBJ1-3, with a weak D call TRBD1 (6 bases). The CDR3 runs to 17 residues. V was clipped by 4 bases and J by 0 bases, with 17 bases between them. Germline V gene sequence: CDR1 SGHDT, CDR2 YYEEEE. CDR3 protein: CASSPKERQDSGNTIYF. The CDR3 DNA follows: TGTGCCAGCAGCCCTAAAGAGAGACAGGACTCTGGAAACACCATATATTTT.

This clone was found once. V usage is TRBV19 and J usage is TRBJ1-2, with D unclear. Germline V gene sequence: CDR1 LNHDA, CDR2 SQIVND (reference sequence). This CDR3 comprises 18 residues. V lost 0 bases, J lost 5 bases, and 22 bases lay in between. CDR3 protein: CASSIEGAIDLAPYGYTF. CDR3 nucleotides: TGTGCCAGTAGTATAGAGGGTGCGATCGATTTAGCCCCTTATGGCTACACCTTC.